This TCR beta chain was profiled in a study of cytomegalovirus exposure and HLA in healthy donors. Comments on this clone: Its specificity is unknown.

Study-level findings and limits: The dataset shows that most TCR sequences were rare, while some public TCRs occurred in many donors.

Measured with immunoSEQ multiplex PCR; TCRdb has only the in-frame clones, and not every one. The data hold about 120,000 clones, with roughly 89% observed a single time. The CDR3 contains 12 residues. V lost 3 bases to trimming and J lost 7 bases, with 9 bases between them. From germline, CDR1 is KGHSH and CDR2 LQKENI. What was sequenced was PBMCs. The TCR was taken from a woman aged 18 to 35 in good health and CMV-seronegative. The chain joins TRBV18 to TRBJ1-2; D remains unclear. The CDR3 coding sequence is TGTGCCAGCTCACCGAGTGGAGGTGGCTACACCTTC. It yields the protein CASSPSGGGYTF.